Presented here are 10 T cell receptor beta chains from one specimen sequenced in a study of cytomegalovirus exposure and HLA in healthy donors. Amplification used 60 Vbeta primers and 13 Jbeta primers. Some clones are missing from TCRdb's copy, which holds only in-frame ones; the method was immunoSEQ multiplex PCR. The sample lists some 110,000 clones, roughly 80% occurring once. The sequencing sample was made of PBMCs. These receptor sequences come from a man in his forties or fifties in good health and CMV-seropositive.

The chain combines TRBV28 with TRBJ1-5, with D tentatively TRBD1 (5 bases). Trimming removed 6 bases at V and 3 bases at J, with 12 bases between. This CDR3 has 14 amino acids. Germline values: CDR1 MDHEN, CDR2 SYDVKM. CDR3 nucleotide sequence: TGTGCCAGCAGCCGAGACAGCCTCAATCAGCCCCAGCATTTT. Translating gives CASSRDSLNQPQHF.

The V gene is TRBV27, the J gene TRBJ2-1; 13 bases map to TRBD2. Germline CDR1 MNHEY, CDR2 SMNVEV (reference sequence). There are 14 residues in the CDR3. V lost 7 bases, J lost 8 bases, and 5 bases stayed unmatched. The CDR3 region is CASTRTSGGYEQFF. The DNA of the CDR3 is TGTGCCAGCACCCGGACTAGCGGGGGTTATGAGCAGTTCTTC.

This clone was found once. The chain couples TRBV18 to TRBJ2-3; 11 bases agree with TRBD2. Germline trimming cut 0 bases from V and 5 bases from J; bases unmatched to any gene: 4. This CDR3 has 16 residues. CDR1 KGHSH and CDR2 LQKENI come from the germline V gene. The CDR3 sequence: CASSPPFGLAGDTQYF. The CDR3 bases are TGTGCCAGCTCACCACCGTTTGGACTAGCGGGAGATACGCAGTATTTT.

V and J are TRBV18 and TRBJ1-1, with 10 bases aligning to TRBD1. Germline CDR1 reads KGHSH; CDR2 reads LQKENI. The CDR3 totals 16 residues. With V trimmed by 6 bases and J by 0 bases, 7 bases remained unmatched. CDR3 nucleotides: TGTGCCAGCTCCCCTGGGACAGGGGCGATGAACACTGAAGCTTTCTTT. This codes for CASSPGTGAMNTEAFF.

The V call is TRBV10-3, the J call TRBJ1-2, with D perhaps TRBD1 (6 bases). Between the trimmed V and J ends, which lost 5 bases and 5 bases, there was a span of 12 bases. The CDR3 loop spans 13 amino acids. The germline V gene has CDR1 ENHRY and CDR2 SYGVKD. The CDR3: CAISPGQQYGYTF. The DNA of the CDR3 is TGTGCCATCAGTCCCGGACAGCAGTATGGCTACACCTTC.

The chain joins TRBV10-1 to TRBJ1-5, with 11 bases lining up with TRBD1. Trimming took 4 bases from V and 4 from J; bases not matched to a gene: 6. CDR3 length: 16 residues. Germline CDR1 and CDR2: WNHNN and SYGVQD (reference sequence). CDR3 protein: CASSGGQGDNNQPQHF. The CDR3 DNA reads TGCGCCAGCAGTGGGGGACAGGGGGATAATAATCAGCCCCAGCATTTT.

The genes are TRBV7-2 and TRBJ2-7, with 7 bases lining up with TRBD1. CDR3 size: 13 residues. Losses at the gene ends were 1 base for V and 7 bases for J; bases not matched to a gene: 4. CDR1 and CDR2 (germline): SGHTA, FQGNSA. CDR3 sequence reads: CASSLVGQREQYF. For the CDR3, the DNA is TGTGCCAGCAGCTTAGTGGGACAGCGGGAGCAGTACTTC.

The chain employs TRBV7-9 and TRBJ2-7, with D maybe TRBD2 (6 bases). This CDR3 is built from 15 residues. The germline V gene encodes CDR1 SEHNR and CDR2 FQNEAQ (reference sequence). V was shortened by 5 bases and J by 0 bases, with 14 bases between the two germline ends. DNA for the CDR3: TGTGCCAGCAGCGGAACCGGGACTGCCTCCTACGAGCAGTACTTC. Its protein is CASSGTGTASYEQYF.

The J gene is TRBJ2-4, the V gene TRBV29-1, with D possibly being TRBD2 (5 bases). This CDR3 is built from 15 residues. Germline CDR1 is SQVTM and CDR2 is ANQGSEA. V was shortened by 4 bases and J by 1 base, with 14 bases between the two germline ends. CDR3 residues: CSVVPSRGAKNIQYF. CDR3 bases: TGCAGCGTTGTCCCCTCGCGCGGGGCCAAAAACATTCAGTACTTC.

The chain couples TRBV5-1 to TRBJ2-5; TRBD1 might be the D (5 bases). Germline assignment: CDR1 SGHRS and CDR2 YFSETQ. V was shortened by 4 bases and J by 4 bases, with 17 bases between the two germline ends. The CDR3 totals 15 residues. CDR3 residues: CASSLSSDTGETQYF. CDR3 DNA sequence: TGCGCCAGCAGCCTTTCCTCGGACACCGGAGAGACCCAGTACTTC.